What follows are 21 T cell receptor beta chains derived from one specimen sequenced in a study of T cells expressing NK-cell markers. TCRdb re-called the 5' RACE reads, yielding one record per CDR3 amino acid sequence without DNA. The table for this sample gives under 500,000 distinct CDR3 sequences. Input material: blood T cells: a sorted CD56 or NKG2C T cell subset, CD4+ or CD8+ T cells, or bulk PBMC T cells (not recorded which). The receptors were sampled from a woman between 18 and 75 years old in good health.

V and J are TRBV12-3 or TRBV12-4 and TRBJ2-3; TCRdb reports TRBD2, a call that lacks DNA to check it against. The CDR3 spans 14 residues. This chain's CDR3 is CASSPRDFTDTQYF.

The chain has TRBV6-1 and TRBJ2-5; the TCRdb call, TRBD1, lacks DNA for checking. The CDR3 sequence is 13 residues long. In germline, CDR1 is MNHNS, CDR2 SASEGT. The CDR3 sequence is CASRDREGETQYF.

The CDR3 spells CAWSAVGVEAFF. The chain joins TRBV30 to TRBJ1-1; the TRBD1 assignment by TCRdb is unverifiable without DNA. The CDR3 length is 12 residues. Germline V gene sequence: CDR1 GTSNPN, CDR2 SVGIG (reference sequence).

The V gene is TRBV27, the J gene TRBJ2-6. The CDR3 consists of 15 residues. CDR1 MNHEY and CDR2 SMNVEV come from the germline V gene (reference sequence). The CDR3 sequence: CASSLAYTGANVLTF. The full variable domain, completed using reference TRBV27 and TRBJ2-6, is EAQVTQNPRYLITVTGKKLTVTCSQNMNHEYMSWYRQDPGLGLRQIYYSMNVEVTDKGDVPEGYKVSRKEKRNFPLILESPSPNQTSLYFCASSLAYTGANVLTFGAGSRLTVL.

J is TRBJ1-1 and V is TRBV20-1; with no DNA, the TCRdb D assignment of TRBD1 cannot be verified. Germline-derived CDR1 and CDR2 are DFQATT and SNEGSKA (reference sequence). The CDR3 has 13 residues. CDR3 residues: CSAREDRGTEAFF.

CDR3 residues: CAISDPGTDQQETQYF. J is TRBJ2-5 and V is TRBV10-3; TCRdb outputs TRBD1, but without DNA this stays unchecked. The V gene's germline CDR1 is ENHRY and CDR2 SYGVKD. This CDR3 has 16 residues.

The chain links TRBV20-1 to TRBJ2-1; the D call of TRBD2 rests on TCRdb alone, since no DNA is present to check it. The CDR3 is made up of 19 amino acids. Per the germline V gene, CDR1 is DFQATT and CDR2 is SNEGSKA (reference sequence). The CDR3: CSAPRTSGSNWGAYNEQFF.

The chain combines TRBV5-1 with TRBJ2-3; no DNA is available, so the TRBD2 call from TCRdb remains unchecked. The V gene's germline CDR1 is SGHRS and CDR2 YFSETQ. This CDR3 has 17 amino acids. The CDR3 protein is CASSGPLASGGSDTQYF.

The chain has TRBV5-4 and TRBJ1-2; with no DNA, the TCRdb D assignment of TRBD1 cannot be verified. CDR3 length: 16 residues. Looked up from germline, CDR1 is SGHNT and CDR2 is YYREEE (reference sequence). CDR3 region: CASSLGPGALGYGYTF.

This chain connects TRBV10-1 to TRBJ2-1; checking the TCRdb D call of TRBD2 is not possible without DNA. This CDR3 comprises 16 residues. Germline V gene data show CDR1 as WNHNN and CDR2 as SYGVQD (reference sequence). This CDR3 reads CASSETGTNLYNEQFF.

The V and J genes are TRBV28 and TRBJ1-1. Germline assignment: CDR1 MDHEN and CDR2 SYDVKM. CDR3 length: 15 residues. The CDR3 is CASSTNREGGTEAFF.

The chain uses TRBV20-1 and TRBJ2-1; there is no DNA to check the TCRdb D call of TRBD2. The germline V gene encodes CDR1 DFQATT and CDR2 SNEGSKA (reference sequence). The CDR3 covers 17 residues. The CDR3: CSARGTSGRAPDNEQFF.

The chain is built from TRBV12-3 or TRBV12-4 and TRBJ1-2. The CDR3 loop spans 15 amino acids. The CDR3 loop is CASRPVFGDNYGYTF.

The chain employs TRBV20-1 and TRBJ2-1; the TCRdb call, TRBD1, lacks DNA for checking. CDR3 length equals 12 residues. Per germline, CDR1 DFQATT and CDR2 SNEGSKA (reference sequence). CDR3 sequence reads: CSVPQGRAEQFF.

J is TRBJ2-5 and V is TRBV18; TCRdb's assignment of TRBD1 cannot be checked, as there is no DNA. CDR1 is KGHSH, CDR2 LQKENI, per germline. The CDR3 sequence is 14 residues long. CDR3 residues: CASSRGQSQETQYF. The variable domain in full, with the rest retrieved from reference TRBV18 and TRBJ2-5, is NAGVMQNPRHLVRRRGQEARLRCSPMKGHSHVYWYRQLPEEGLKFMVYLQKENIIDESGMPKERFSAEFPKEGPSILRIQQVVRGDSAAYFCASSRGQSQETQYFGPGTRLLVL.

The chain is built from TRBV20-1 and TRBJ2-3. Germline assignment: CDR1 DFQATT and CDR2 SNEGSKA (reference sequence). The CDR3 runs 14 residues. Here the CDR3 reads CSARSQGTTDTQYF.

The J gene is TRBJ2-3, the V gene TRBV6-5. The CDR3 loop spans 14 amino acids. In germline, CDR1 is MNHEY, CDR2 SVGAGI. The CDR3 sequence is CASSYAGNTDTQYF.

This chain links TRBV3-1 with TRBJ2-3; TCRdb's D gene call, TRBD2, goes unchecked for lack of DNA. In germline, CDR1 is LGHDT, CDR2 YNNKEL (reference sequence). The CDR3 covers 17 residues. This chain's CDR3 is CASSQDSSSGGTDTQYF.

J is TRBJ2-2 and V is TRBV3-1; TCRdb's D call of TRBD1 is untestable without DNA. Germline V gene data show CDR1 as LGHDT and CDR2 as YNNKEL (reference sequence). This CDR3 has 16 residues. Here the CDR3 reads CASSQGPLANTGELFF.

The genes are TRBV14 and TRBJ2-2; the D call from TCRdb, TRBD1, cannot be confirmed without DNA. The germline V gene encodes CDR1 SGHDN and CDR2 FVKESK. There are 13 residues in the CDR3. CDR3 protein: CASSAQSVGELFF. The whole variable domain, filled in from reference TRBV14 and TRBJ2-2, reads EAGVTQFPSHSVIEKGQTVTLRCDPISGHDNLYWYRRVMGKEIKFLLHFVKESKQDESGMPNNRFLAERTGGTYSTLKVQPAELEDSGVYFCASSAQSVGELFFGEGSRLTVL.

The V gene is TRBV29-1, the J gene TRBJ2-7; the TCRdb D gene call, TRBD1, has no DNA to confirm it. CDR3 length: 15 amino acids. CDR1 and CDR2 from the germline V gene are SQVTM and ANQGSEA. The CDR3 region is CSVWGTGTGGTEQYF.